A selection of T cell receptor beta chains follows, all from one sample in a study of T cell clonotyping in hematopoietic cell transplantation. TCRdb's copy holds only in-frame clones and misses some; the assay was immunoSEQ multiplex PCR. This repertoire shows approximately 9,100 clones, 80% to 90% found once; its top ten account for more than 4.5%. This specimen consisted of peripheral blood mononuclear cells, obtained 180 days after allogeneic stem cell transplant. Source of these receptors: a female patient between 50 and 60 years old who had an allogeneic stem cell transplant from an unrelated donor, so the T cells may come from the graft donor. Some clones in this sample may be carry-over from other donors' samples. Each CDR3 is given with its conserved first and last residue. A D gene is named only where the DNA matches it firmly. Only part of the rows carry a size: once, few, many, or a class if the clone is expanded.

TRBJ2-1 | . | . | TRBV27 | CASSFTVQYEQFF | TGTGCCAGCAGTTTTACGGTTCAGTATGAGCAGTTCTTC
TRBJ2-7 | TRBD2 | . | TRBV7-2 | CASSAPGTSGYEQYF | TGTGCCAGCAGCGCACCCGGGACTAGCGGTTACGAGCAGTACTTC
TRBJ1-2 | TRBD1 | . | TRBV29-1 | CSVQGAEGYTF | TGCAGCGTCCAGGGGGCTGAGGGCTACACCTTC
TRBJ1-1 | . | . | TRBV30 | CAWTTTPTSLF | TGTGCCTGGACAACGACCCCTACCTCCCTCTTT
TRBJ2-7 | . | . | TRBV27 | CASSFGAGPYEQYF | TGTGCCAGCAGTTTCGGGGCAGGGCCCTACGAGCAGTACTTC
TRBJ1-5 | . | . | TRBV7-9 | CASSLFGSDQPQHF | TGTGCCAGCAGCTTATTTGGTTCCGATCAGCCCCAGCATTTT
TRBJ2-3 | . | . | TRBV6-6 | CASSWTRTDTQYF | TGTGCCAGCAGTTGGACAAGGACAGATACGCAGTATTTT
TRBJ2-1 | . | . | TRBV5-4 | CASRSQASSTRNEQFF | TGTGCCAGCAGATCCCAAGCGTCCAGTACTAGAAATGAGCAGTTCTTC
TRBJ2-5 | TRBD2 | few | TRBV29-1 | CSVDGLAGTQYF | TGCAGCGTTGATGGACTAGCGGGGACCCAGTACTTC
TRBJ1-3 | . | . | TRBV19 | CASSDGGDIYFDSGNTIYF | TGTGCCAGTAGTGACGGAGGGGACATCTACTTTGACTCTGGAAACACCATATATTTT
TRBJ2-3 | . | . | TRBV9 | CASSVWGEDTQYF | TGTGCCAGCAGCGTATGGGGAGAGGATACGCAGTATTTT
TRBJ1-2 | . | . | TRBV5-6 | CASSLVASPRGYTF | TGTGCCAGCAGCTTGGTAGCTTCCCCAAGGGGCTACACCTTC
TRBJ1-2 | . | few | TRBV7-6 | CASSLKGEYYDYTF | TGTGCCAGCAGCTTAAAGGGGGAGTACTATGACTACACCTTC
TRBJ1-1 | . | . | TRBV2 | CASSPRWDTEAFF | TGTGCCAGCAGCCCCCGTTGGGACACTGAAGCTTTCTTT
TRBJ1-2 | . | . | TRBV4-3 | CASSQAKGVGGYTF | TGCGCCAGCAGCCAAGCGAAGGGCGTAGGTGGCTACACCTTC
TRBJ1-3 | . | . | TRBV7-6 | CASSPNWGSGNTIYF | TGTGCCAGCAGCCCCAATTGGGGCTCTGGAAACACCATATATTTT
TRBJ2-1 | TRBD1 | . | TRBV28 | CASGTQGLNDEQFF | TGTGCCAGCGGAACACAGGGGTTGAACGATGAGCAGTTCTTC
TRBJ1-3 | . | medium-sized | TRBV9 | CASSVEGRDTIYF | TGTGCCAGCAGCGTAGAGGGCCGAGACACCATATATTTT
TRBJ1-2 | TRBD1 | . | TRBV4-3 | CASSQDGTGVNYGYTF | TGCGCCAGCAGCCAAGATGGGACAGGGGTTAACTATGGCTACACCTTC
TRBJ1-2 | . | . | TRBV4-2 | CASSQDLQDGGYGYTF | TGTGCCAGCAGCCAAGATCTTCAAGACGGAGGCTATGGCTACACCTTC
TRBJ1-1 | . | . | TRBV2 | CASRSDSGGTEAFF | TGTGCCAGCAGATCTGACAGCGGCGGGACTGAAGCTTTCTTT
TRBJ1-3 | TRBD1 | few | TRBV9 | CASSASGGRGNTIYF | TGTGCCAGCAGCGCTTCAGGGGGTCGAGGAAACACCATATATTTT
TRBJ2-7 | TRBD2 | . | TRBV7-2 | CASSPREGRYEQYF | TGTGCCAGCAGCCCGCGGGAGGGCCGGTACGAGCAGTACTTC
TRBJ1-1 | . | . | TRBV30 | CAWSPGRTEAFF | TGTGCCTGGAGTCCGGGGAGGACTGAAGCTTTCTTT
TRBJ1-2 | . | few | TRBV30 | CALTRTGTYTF | TGTGCCTTGACACGGACCGGGACATACACCTTC
TRBJ1-2 | . | . | TRBV7-2 | CASSFPNYGYTF | TGTGCCAGCAGCTTCCCCAACTATGGCTACACCTTC
TRBJ1-3 | . | . | TRBV11-3 | CASSLDGGPGNTIYF | TGTGCCAGCAGCTTAGACGGCGGACCTGGAAACACCATATATTTT
TRBJ2-5 | . | . | TRBV11-3 | CASSWSETQYF | TGTGCCAGCAGCTGGTCAGAGACCCAGTACTTC
TRBJ1-3 | . | . | TRBV6-6 | CASSPTQNTIYF | TGTGCCAGCAGTCCAACCCAAAACACCATATATTTT
TRBJ2-7 | TRBD2 | . | TRBV5-1 | CASRLRGGNEQYF | TGCGCCAGCCGACTTCGGGGGGGCAACGAGCAGTACTTC
TRBJ2-2 | . | . | TRBV5-8 | CATVRQFFSNTGELFF | TGTGCCACCGTACGACAGTTTTTCTCCAACACCGGGGAGCTGTTTTTT
TRBJ2-7 | . | . | TRBV27 | CASSLIGGRVEQYF | TGTGCCAGCAGTTTAATCGGGGGGCGCGTCGAGCAGTACTTC
TRBJ2-1 | . | . | TRBV5-1 | CASSPRDMSNEQFF | TGCGCCAGCAGTCCCCGGGACATGAGCAATGAGCAGTTCTTC
TRBJ1-2 | TRBD1 | . | TRBV9 | CASSGFGTEVTNYGYTF | TGTGCCAGCAGCGGTTTCGGGACAGAAGTCACTAACTATGGCTACACCTTC
TRBJ1-6 | TRBD1 | . | TRBV28 | CASSLSGTVHSPLHF | TGTGCCAGCAGTTTATCGGGGACAGTGCATTCACCCCTCCACTTT
TRBJ1-1 | TRBD1 | . | TRBV5-1 | CASSLRGQGTEAFF | TGCGCCAGCAGCCTACGAGGACAGGGAACTGAAGCTTTCTTT
TRBJ1-2 | . | . | TRBV7-9 | CASSLPEVGYTF | TGTGCCAGCAGCTTACCCGAAGTGGGCTACACCTTC
TRBJ2-7 | . | . | TRBV5-6 | CASSSLVGQGIYEQYF | TGTGCCAGCAGCTCCCTAGTCGGGCAGGGGATATACGAGCAGTACTTC
TRBJ2-7 | TRBD2 | . | TRBV27 | CASSSRLAGGGGDYEQYF | TGTGCCAGCAGTTCAAGACTAGCGGGAGGAGGGGGTGACTACGAGCAGTACTTC
TRBJ2-6 | TRBD1 | . | TRBV7-6 | CASRSTGGSGANVLTF | TGTGCCAGCAGGTCCACAGGGGGCTCTGGGGCCAACGTCCTGACTTTC
TRBJ1-1 | TRBD1 | . | TRBV5-1 | CASSLDRGTEAFF | TGCGCCAGCAGCTTGGACAGGGGCACTGAAGCTTTCTTT
TRBJ1-2 | TRBD1 | . | TRBV19 | CASSITDDRANYGYTF | TGTGCCAGTAGTATAACCGATGACAGGGCTAACTATGGCTACACCTTC
TRBJ2-7 | TRBD1 | . | TRBV5-1 | CASRSKGTGVDEQYF | TGCGCCAGCAGGAGCAAGGGTACAGGGGTGGACGAGCAGTACTTC
TRBJ1-2 | . | . | TRBV25-1 | CASSLTALGNYGYTF | TGTGCCAGCAGTCTAACCGCCTTGGGGAACTATGGCTACACCTTC
TRBJ1-1 | . | . | TRBV7-2 | CASSLEGHYTEAFF | TGTGCCAGCAGCTTAGAGGGACATTACACTGAAGCTTTCTTT
TRBJ2-5 | . | . | TRBV11-2 | CASSFGVMGETQYF | TGTGCCAGCAGCTTCGGGGTGATGGGAGAGACCCAGTACTTC
TRBJ2-7 | TRBD1 | . | TRBV9 | CASSVEGTGNDEQYF | TGTGCCAGCAGCGTAGAGGGGACAGGGAATGACGAGCAGTACTTC
TRBJ2-2 | . | . | TRBV10-1 | CASSESNTGELFF | TGCGCCAGCAGTGAGTCGAACACCGGGGAGCTGTTTTTT
TRBJ1-6 | . | . | TRBV6-6 | CASMPPLHF | TGTGCCAGCATGCCACCCCTCCACTTT
TRBJ2-2 | . | . | TRBV5-1 | CASSPGRQTGELFF | TGCGCCAGCAGCCCTGGCCGGCAGACCGGGGAGCTGTTTTTT
TRBJ2-2 | . | . | TRBV30 | CAWSGGLVTGELFF | TGTGCCTGGAGTGGAGGGTTGGTCACCGGGGAGCTGTTTTTT
TRBJ1-1 | . | . | TRBV27 | CASSFSRLNTEAFF | TGTGCCAGCAGTTTCAGCAGGTTGAACACTGAAGCTTTCTTT
TRBJ2-2 | TRBD2 | . | TRBV6-5 | CASKGGNAGELFF | TGTGCCAGCAAGGGAGGGAACGCCGGGGAGCTGTTTTTT